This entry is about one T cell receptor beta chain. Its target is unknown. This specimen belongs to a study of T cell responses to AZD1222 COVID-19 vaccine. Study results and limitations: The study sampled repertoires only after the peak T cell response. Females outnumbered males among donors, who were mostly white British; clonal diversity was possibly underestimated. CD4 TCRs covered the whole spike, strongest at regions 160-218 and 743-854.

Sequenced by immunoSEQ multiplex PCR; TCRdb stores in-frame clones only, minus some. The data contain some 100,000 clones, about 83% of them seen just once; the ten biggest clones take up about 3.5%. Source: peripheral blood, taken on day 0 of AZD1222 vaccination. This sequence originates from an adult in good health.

The CDR3 DNA is TGTGCCAGCTCACAGAACACAGGGTCCTATGGCTACACCTTC. Amino acid sequence: CASSQNTGSYGYTF. The chain uses TRBV18 and TRBJ1-2, with D possibly being TRBD1 (6 bases). V lost 4 bases to trimming and J lost 4 bases, with 13 bases between them. The CDR3 length is 14 residues. Per germline, CDR1 KGHSH and CDR2 LQKENI. The full variable domain, its missing parts supplied by reference TRBV18 and TRBJ1-2, is NAGVMQNPRHLVRRRGQEARLRCSPMKGHSHVYWYRQLPEEGLKFMVYLQKENIIDESGMPKERFSAEFPKEGPSILRIQQVVRGDSAAYFCASSQNTGSYGYTFGSGTRLTVV.